The source of this TCR beta chain is a study of CD8 T cells in ankylosing spondylitis. Overall study results and limits: The study looked at matched synovial fluid samples from ankylosing spondylitis patients. Disease-linked clones were reported to be significantly enriched there. Earlier studies detected some motif variants in reactive arthritis synovial fluid and blood. Disease-associated clonotypes exhibited CD8+ identity and were relatively infrequent in peripheral blood. Characteristic, it appeared, of ankylosing spondylitis blood was a TCR beta motif of seven or eight highly homologous variants.

Making use of molecular barcodes, quantitative 5'-RACE generated TCR beta libraries. Each CDR3 protein is one row after TCRdb ran MiXCR on the 5' RACE reads. The data hold roughly 370,000 distinct CDR3 sequences, with approximately 20% observed a single time. V was cut by 3 bases and J by 7 bases, with 13 bases left in between. The V gene's germline CDR1 is MDHEN and CDR2 SYDVKM. This CDR3 comprises 14 residues. A remark on this clonotype: Antigen specificity is unknown.

The sequencing input was blood, either unsorted or a sorted T cell fraction (not recorded which). The TCR was taken from a male donor with ankylosing spondylitis. The chain combines TRBV28 with TRBJ1-5; D possibly corresponds to TRBD1 (5 bases). CDR3 in DNA: TGTGCCAGCAGTTTTGGGGGGTGGGGCCAGCCCCAGCATTTT. It yields the protein CASSFGGWGQPQHF.